Listed below are T cell receptor beta chains from one sample, sequenced in a study of high-grade serous ovarian cancer treatment subgroups. Some clones are missing from TCRdb's copy, which holds only in-frame ones; the method was immunoSEQ multiplex PCR. The sample has about 36,000 clones, 75% to 85% seen once; the top ten hold around 3.3%. The sample comprised tumor tissue. The receptors were gathered from a human donor with high-grade serous ovarian cancer. CDR3s include the opening cysteine and the closing phenylalanine or tryptophan. Fields, in order: V gene, D gene, CDR3 protein. D genes are given only for firm matches.

TRBV11-2 | TRBD1 | CASSLAGQVYTF
TRBV7-6 | . | CASSLALSKGDSGNTIYF
TRBV11-2 | TRBD1 | CASSFPGTVASGHDGYTF
TRBV30 | . | CAWSRGGQPQHF
TRBV10-1 | . | CARPWDGYTF
TRBV25-1 | . | CASSLSGGRAFF
TRBV7-9 | . | CASSSGASSEQYF
TRBV25-1 | . | CASSAGPGGYTF
TRBV19 | . | CASIGRAGMNTEAFF
TRBV15 | . | CATSRVSDRPYNEQFF
TRBV7-2 | . | CASSLNAAGNQPQHF
TRBV7-6 | TRBD1 | CASSLPERGSDRGLDSEAFF
TRBV19 | TRBD2 | CASSMGLGVPYYNEQFF
TRBV4-1 | TRBD2 | CASSQGSSGLDEQFF
TRBV11-1 | TRBD1 | CASSGQGVFSSGELFF
TRBV20-1 | . | CSARGMGEQYF
TRBV7-3 | . | CASAQQAKETQYF
TRBV7-9 | TRBD1 | CASSLPDRGLVGTF
TRBV4-3 | . | CASSQDRQGYNEQFF
TRBV23-1 | TRBD1 | CASIDGDRVRINQPQHF
TRBV5-6 | . | CASSPWTDLGEQYF
TRBV5-4 | . | CASRYGGGRGELFF
TRBV28 | TRBD1 | CASSFKRQGQYF
TRBV7-2 | . | CASSLAGTYQETQYF
TRBV5-8 | TRBD1 | CASSAHQGASYNEQFF
TRBV11-2 | . | CASSLGTYEQYF
TRBV19 | TRBD1 | CASTPGQGPDTQYF
TRBV2 | . | CASSENVVSTDTQYF
TRBV19 | TRBD2 | CASSIGPSAGGLRGQYF
TRBV5-1 | . | CASSSLGAYTDTQYF
TRBV5-4 | TRBD2 | CASSLRTSGSEQYF
TRBV7-9 | . | CASSSAGTRTGYEQYF
TRBV28 | . | CASSLPLTYEQYF
TRBV5-1 | TRBD2 | CASSLNRLAGVHEQFF
TRBV6-5 | TRBD1 | CASASFRGSEQYF
TRBV11-2 | . | CASSPFSSGIQTEAFF
TRBV7-2 | . | CASSLERPSTDTQYF
TRBV2 | TRBD1 | CGTLGTETDTQYF
TRBV19 | TRBD2 | CACNSAGAGNNEQFF
TRBV28 | . | CASTSGGRSEKLFF
TRBV4-2 | TRBD1 | CASSQVGQGAGELFF
TRBV11-2 | . | CASSPRMESQFF
TRBV2 | . | CASSEARISTYNEQFF
TRBV7-3 | TRBD1 | CASSPQGQSSYNEQFF
TRBV2 | TRBD1 | CASSSETGEGNTDTQYF
TRBV6-1 | . | CASSTGHAAKNIQYF
TRBV10-2 | TRBD2 | CASRVREGAYEQYF
TRBV5-1 | . | CASSSSTSSSSYEQYF